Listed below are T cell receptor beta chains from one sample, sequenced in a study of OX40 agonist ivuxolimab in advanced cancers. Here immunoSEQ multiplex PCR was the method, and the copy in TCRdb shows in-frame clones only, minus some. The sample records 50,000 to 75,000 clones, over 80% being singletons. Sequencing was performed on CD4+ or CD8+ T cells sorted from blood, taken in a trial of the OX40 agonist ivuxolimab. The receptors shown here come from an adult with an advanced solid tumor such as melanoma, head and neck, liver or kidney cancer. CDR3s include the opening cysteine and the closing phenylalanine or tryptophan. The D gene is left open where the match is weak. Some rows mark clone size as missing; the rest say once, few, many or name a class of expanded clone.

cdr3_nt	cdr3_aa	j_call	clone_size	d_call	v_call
TGTGCCAGCAGCGTAGCTGGTAGCGGGAGTATCGAGACCCAGTACTTC	CASSVAGSGSIETQYF	TRBJ2-5	.	TRBD2	TRBV9
TGCGCCAGCAGGCCCGGGACAGGGGACGATTACACTGAAGCTTTCTTT	CASRPGTGDDYTEAFF	TRBJ1-1	.	TRBD1	TRBV5-1
TGTGCCAGCCAGACAGGGCTTGATAGGGATAATTCACCCCTCCACTTT	CASQTGLDRDNSPLHF	TRBJ1-6	once	TRBD1	TRBV19
TGTGCCAGCACCACCGAGATAGGGAGCTCCTACAATGAGCAGTTCTTC	CASTTEIGSSYNEQFF	TRBJ2-1	.	.	TRBV5-8
TGTGCCAGCAGCTTACAGAACACTGAAGCTTTCTTT	CASSLQNTEAFF	TRBJ1-1	.	.	TRBV7-9
TGTGCCACCAGCAGATTAGTAAGGTGGGATTCACCCCTCCACTTT	CATSRLVRWDSPLHF	TRBJ1-6	.	.	TRBV15
TGTGCCAGCAGCTTTCGACTAGCGGGGGCCTTAAGCTCCTACAATGAGCAGTTCTTC	CASSFRLAGALSSYNEQFF	TRBJ2-1	.	TRBD2	TRBV5-5
TGTGCCAGTAGTGGGACAGGGGTGGGTAATTCACCCCTCCACTTT	CASSGTGVGNSPLHF	TRBJ1-6	once	TRBD1	TRBV19
TGCAGCGTTGGGAATACTGCGGAGCAGTTCTTC	CSVGNTAEQFF	TRBJ2-1	.	.	TRBV29-1
TGTGCCTGGAGTGTAGGGGGCACCTACGAGCAGTACTTC	CAWSVGGTYEQYF	TRBJ2-7	.	TRBD1	TRBV30
TGTGCCAGCAGCAGGGACAGGGGACAAAGGCCCCAGCATTTT	CASSRDRGQRPQHF	TRBJ1-5	.	TRBD1	TRBV5-6
TGTGCCAGCAGCTTAATGCGGCTAGCGGGGGGCATAGGTGAGCAGTTCTTC	CASSLMRLAGGIGEQFF	TRBJ2-1	.	TRBD2	TRBV11-1
TGTGCCAGCAGCTTGGGGCAGATGAACACTGAAGCTTTCTTT	CASSLGQMNTEAFF	TRBJ1-1	.	.	TRBV7-2
TGTGCCAGCAGCTCTGACAGGGAAACTGAAGCTTTCTTT	CASSSDRETEAFF	TRBJ1-1	few	TRBD1	TRBV7-8
TGTGCCAGCCGGACCTTAAACCCCTACGAGCAGTACTTC	CASRTLNPYEQYF	TRBJ2-7	.	.	TRBV6-1
TGCGCCAGCAGCTTGGGACTAGCCTCCTACGAGCAGTACTTC	CASSLGLASYEQYF	TRBJ2-7	.	TRBD2	TRBV5-1
TGCGCCAGCAGCTTGGGAGCGGGTAACTCCTACAATGAGCAGTTCTTC	CASSLGAGNSYNEQFF	TRBJ2-1	.	.	TRBV5-1
TGTGCCAGCAGCTTAGAACAGGGAGGGTTCTACAATGAGCAGTTCTTC	CASSLEQGGFYNEQFF	TRBJ2-1	.	.	TRBV11-3
TGTGCCAGCAGCTTACTGGCGGGAGGCCCCTACAATGAGCAGTTCTTC	CASSLLAGGPYNEQFF	TRBJ2-1	.	TRBD2	TRBV7-2
TGTGCCAGCAGCAAATTCGGGAACACCGGGGAGCTGTTTTTT	CASSKFGNTGELFF	TRBJ2-2	.	.	TRBV21-1
TGTGCCAGCTCACCAGCCATGTACTCGAGGACAGGTGATCATGAGCAGTTCTTC	CASSPAMYSRTGDHEQFF	TRBJ2-1	once	TRBD1	TRBV18
TGCGCCAGCAGCTTGGACGGATTGAACACTGAAGCTTTCTTT	CASSLDGLNTEAFF	TRBJ1-1	.	.	TRBV5-1
TGCGCCAGCAGTGAGTCGATTCGGAGTCATCGAAACACCATATATTTT	CASSESIRSHRNTIYF	TRBJ1-3	.	.	TRBV10-1
TGTGCCAGCAGTGACATAGGCAGGGGAAGCTGCGAGCAGTACTTC	CASSDIGRGSCEQYF	TRBJ2-7	once	.	TRBV6-4
TGTGCCAGCAGCTTTATCAAATGGACTTACGAGCAGTACTTC	CASSFIKWTYEQYF	TRBJ2-7	.	.	TRBV11-2